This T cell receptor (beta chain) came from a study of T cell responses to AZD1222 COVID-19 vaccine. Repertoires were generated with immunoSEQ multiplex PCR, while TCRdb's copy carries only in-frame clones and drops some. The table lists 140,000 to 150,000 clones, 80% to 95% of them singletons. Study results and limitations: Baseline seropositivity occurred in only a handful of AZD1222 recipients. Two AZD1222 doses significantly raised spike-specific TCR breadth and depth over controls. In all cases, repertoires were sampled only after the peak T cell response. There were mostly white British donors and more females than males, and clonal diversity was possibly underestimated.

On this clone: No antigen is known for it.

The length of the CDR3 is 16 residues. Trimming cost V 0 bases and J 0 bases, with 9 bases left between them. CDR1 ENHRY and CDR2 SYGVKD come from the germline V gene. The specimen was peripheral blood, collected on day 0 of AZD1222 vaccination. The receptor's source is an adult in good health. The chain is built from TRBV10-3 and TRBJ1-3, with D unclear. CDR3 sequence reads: CAISESETLSGNTIYF. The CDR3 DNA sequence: TGTGCCATCAGTGAGTCAGAGACACTCTCTGGAAACACCATATATTTT.